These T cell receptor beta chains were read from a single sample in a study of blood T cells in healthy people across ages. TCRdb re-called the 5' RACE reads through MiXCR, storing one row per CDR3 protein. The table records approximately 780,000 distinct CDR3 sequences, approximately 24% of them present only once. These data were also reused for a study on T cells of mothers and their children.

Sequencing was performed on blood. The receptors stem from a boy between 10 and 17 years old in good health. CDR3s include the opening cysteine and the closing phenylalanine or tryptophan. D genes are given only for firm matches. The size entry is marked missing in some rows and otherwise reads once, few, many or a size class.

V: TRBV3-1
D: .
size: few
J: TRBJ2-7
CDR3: CASSHVRGTPSYEQYF
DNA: TGTGCCAGCAGCCACGTTCGAGGGACACCATCCTACGAGCAGTACTTC

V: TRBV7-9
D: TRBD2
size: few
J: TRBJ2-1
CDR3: CASSTTLTSGGAFEQFF
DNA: TGTGCCAGCAGCACGACACTGACTAGCGGGGGGGCCTTTGAGCAGTTCTTC

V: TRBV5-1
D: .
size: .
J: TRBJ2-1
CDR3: CASMGKLNEQFF
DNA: TGCGCCAGCATGGGCAAACTCAATGAGCAGTTCTTC

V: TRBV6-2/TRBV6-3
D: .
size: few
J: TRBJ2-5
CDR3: CASSYLSGGERETQYF
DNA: TGTGCCAGCAGTTACCTGTCAGGGGGGGAAAGGGAGACCCAGTACTTC

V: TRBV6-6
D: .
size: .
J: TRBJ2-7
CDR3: CASSPGLAGFYEQYF
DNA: TGTGCCAGCAGCCCGGGTCTAGCAGGATTCTACGAGCAGTACTTC

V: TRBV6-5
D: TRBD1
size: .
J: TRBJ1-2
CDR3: CASSYSPGQGPLPNYGYTF
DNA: TGTGCCAGCAGTTACTCACCGGGACAGGGGCCCTTACCTAACTATGGCTACACCTTC

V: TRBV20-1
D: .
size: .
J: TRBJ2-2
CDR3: CSAPTKTGELFF
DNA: TGCAGTGCACCAACTAAGACCGGGGAGCTGTTTTTT

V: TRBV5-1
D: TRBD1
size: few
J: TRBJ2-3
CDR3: CASRQGTGTDTQYF
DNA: TGCGCCAGCAGACAAGGGACAGGCACAGATACGCAGTATTTT

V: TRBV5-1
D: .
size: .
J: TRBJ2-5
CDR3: CASSLDSLLQETQYF
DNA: TGCGCCAGCAGCTTAGACAGCCTCCTCCAAGAGACCCAGTACTTC

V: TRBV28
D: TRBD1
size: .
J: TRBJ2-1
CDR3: CASSRDRGFINEQFF
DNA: TGTGCCAGCAGCAGGGACAGGGGTTTTATAAATGAGCAGTTCTTC

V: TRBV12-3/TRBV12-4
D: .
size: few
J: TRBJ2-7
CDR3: CASSWGRTYEQYF
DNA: TGTGCCAGCAGCTGGGGCCGGACGTACGAGCAGTACTTC

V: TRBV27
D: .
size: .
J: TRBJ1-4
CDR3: CASSFGVSGRGAEKLFF
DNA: TGTGCCAGCAGTTTTGGGGTTTCGGGCAGGGGAGCAGAAAAACTGTTTTTT

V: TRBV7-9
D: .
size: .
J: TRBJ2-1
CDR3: CASSLVGIDEQFF
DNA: TGTGCCAGCAGCTTGGTGGGGATTGATGAGCAGTTCTTC

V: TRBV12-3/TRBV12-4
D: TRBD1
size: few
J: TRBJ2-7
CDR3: CASKLPGQSYEQYF
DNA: TGTGCCAGCAAGCTCCCGGGACAGTCCTACGAGCAGTACTTC

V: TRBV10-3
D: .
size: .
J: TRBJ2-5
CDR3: CAISPNRDQETQYF
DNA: TGTGCCATCAGTCCCAACAGGGACCAAGAGACCCAGTACTTC

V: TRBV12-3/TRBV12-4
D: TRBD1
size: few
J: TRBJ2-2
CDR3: CASSGNRGAGELFF
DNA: TGTGCCAGCAGTGGGAACAGGGGGGCCGGGGAGCTGTTTTTT

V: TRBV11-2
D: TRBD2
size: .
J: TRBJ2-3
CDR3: CASSRNSGGGIDTQYF
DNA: TGTGCCAGCAGCCGAAATAGCGGGGGGGGCATAGATACGCAGTATTTT

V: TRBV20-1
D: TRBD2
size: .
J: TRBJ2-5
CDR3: CSAPRVRGGGETQYF
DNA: TGCAGTGCTCCACGAGTGCGGGGGGGCGGGGAGACCCAGTACTTC

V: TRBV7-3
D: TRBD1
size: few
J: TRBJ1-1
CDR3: CASSPRLLQGRDTEAFF
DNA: TGTGCCAGCAGCCCCCGCCTATTACAGGGGAGAGACACTGAAGCTTTCTTT

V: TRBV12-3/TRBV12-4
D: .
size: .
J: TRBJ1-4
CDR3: CASSVSSGVLFF
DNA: TGTGCCAGCAGTGTTTCGTCAGGAGTACTGTTTTTT

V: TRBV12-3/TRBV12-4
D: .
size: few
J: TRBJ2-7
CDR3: CASGGLSYEQYF
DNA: TGTGCCAGCGGAGGACTTTCCTACGAGCAGTACTTC

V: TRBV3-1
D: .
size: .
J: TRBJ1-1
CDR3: CASSLAGTGRAFF
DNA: TGTGCCAGCAGCCTTGCCGGGACTGGGCGAGCTTTCTTT

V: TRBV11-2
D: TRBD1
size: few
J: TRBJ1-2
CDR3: CASSLQGDHGYTF
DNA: TGTGCCAGCAGCTTACAGGGGGATCATGGCTACACCTTC

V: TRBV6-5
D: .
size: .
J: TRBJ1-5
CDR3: CASSWTVGAWSNQPQHF
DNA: TGTGCCAGCAGTTGGACAGTGGGGGCATGGAGCAATCAGCCCCAGCATTTT

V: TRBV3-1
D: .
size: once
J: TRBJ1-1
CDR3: CASSQGVRTEAFF
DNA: TGTGCCAGCAGCCAGGGGGTTCGAACTGAAGCTTTCTTT

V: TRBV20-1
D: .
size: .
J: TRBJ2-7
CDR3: CSAMTGPYEQYF
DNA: TGCAGTGCAATGACAGGACCCTACGAGCAGTACTTC

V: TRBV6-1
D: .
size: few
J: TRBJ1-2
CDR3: CAGRGGPNYGYTF
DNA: TGTGCCGGGAGGGGAGGGCCTAACTATGGCTACACCTTC

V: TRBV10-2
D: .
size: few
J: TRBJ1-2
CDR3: CASSPGSLNGYTF
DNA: TGCGCCAGCAGTCCGGGAAGCTTGAATGGCTACACCTTC

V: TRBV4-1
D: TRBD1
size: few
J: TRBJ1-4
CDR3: CASSQEPGRGQSTNEKLFF
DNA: TGCGCCAGCAGCCAAGAACCGGGCAGGGGGCAATCTACTAATGAAAAACTGTTTTTT

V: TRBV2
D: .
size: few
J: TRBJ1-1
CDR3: CASTPGTGITEAFF
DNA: TGTGCCAGCACCCCGGGGACGGGGATCACTGAAGCTTTCTTT

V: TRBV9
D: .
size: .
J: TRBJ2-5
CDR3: CASSVRGARQETQYF
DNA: TGTGCCAGCAGCGTAAGGGGGGCCCGCCAAGAGACCCAGTACTTC

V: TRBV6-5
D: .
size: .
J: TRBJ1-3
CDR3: CASSYQGRARRDTIYF
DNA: TGTGCCAGCAGTTATCAAGGGAGGGCCCGTCGAGACACCATATATTTT